The entry below gives a single T cell receptor (beta chain) sequence along with its context. Its specificity is not known. This sample stems from a study of T cells after posttransplantation cyclophosphamide. This CDR3 spans 13 amino acids. Germline V gene sequence: CDR1 MNHEY, CDR2 SMNVEV (reference sequence). With 8 bases removed from V and 1 base from J, the gap between germline ends came to 9 bases. Study outcomes and limitations: Donor-recipient repertoire similarity was low at 1-2 months, rising over year one.

Some clones are missing from TCRdb's copy, which holds only in-frame ones; the method was immunoSEQ multiplex PCR. This sample has some 61,000 clones, with 93% found just once. This TCR was recovered from a woman aged 30 to 39 in good health and a related stem cell transplant donor. Sequenced: PBMCs. The chain combines TRBV27 with TRBJ1-5; D unresolved. This CDR3 is CASGRSSNQPQHF. The CDR3 DNA reads TGTGCCAGCGGAAGAAGCAGCAATCAGCCCCAGCATTTT.